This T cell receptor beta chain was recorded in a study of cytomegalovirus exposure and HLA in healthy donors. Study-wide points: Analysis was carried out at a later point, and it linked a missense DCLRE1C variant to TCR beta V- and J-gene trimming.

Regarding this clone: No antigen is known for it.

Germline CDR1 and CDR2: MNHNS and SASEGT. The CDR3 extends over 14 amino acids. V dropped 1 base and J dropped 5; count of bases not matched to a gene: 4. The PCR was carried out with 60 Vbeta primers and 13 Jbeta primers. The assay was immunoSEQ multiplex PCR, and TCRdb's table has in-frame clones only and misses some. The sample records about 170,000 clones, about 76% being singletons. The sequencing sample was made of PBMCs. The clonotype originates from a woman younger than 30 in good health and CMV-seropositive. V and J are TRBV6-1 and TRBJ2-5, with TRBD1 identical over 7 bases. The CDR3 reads CASSEGGTAETQYF. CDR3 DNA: TGTGCCAGCAGTGAAGGTGGGACAGCCGAGACCCAGTACTTC.